The clone carrying this TCR beta chain turned up a few times. The sample originates from a study of T cells in Graves' hyperthyroidism and ophthalmopathy. In the study overall: Peripheral blood was taken when the disease was first diagnosed, before any treatment began.

This CDR3 contains 16 residues. Germline V gene lookup returns CDR1 MNHGY and CDR2 SVAAGI. V shed 3 bases, J shed 5 bases, and the junction held 7 bases outside the gene matches. The TCR beta CDR3 regions underwent amplification using RNA transcripts as the source. Researchers ran a first-round RT-PCR on the TCR CDR3 using the HTBI primer set. TCRdb re-called the multiplex PCR reads with MiXCR, one entry per CDR3 protein. The profile shows about 250,000 distinct CDR3 sequences, roughly 22% of them singletons. The sequence was collected from a man aged 25-45 years with Graves' ophthalmopathy. Sequencing was performed on blood. V is TRBV6-9 and J is TRBJ2-3, with 11 bases lining up with TRBD2. The DNA of the CDR3 is TGTGCCAGCAGTTACATAGCGGGAGGGCTTAGAGATACGCAGTATTTT. Its translation is CASSYIAGGLRDTQYF.